Shown below are 16 T cell receptor beta chains from a single sample sequenced in a study of T-cell reconstitution after alpha-beta-depleted transplantation in children. Unique molecular identifiers were incorporated when the TCRbeta library was constructed. TCRdb reanalysed the PCR reads using MiXCR and keeps one entry per CDR3 protein. Here the sample spans approximately 400,000 distinct CDR3 sequences, about a tenth being singletons. The sequencing here drew on PBMCs from the stem cell graft donor, taken from the stem cell graft. Receptors originate from a human donor who donated a stem cell graft to a child with acute myeloid leukemia.

This clonotype appeared many times. The CDR3 DNA sequence: TGCGCCAGCAGTTCCTCTTGGATGGAGACCCAGTACTTC. Amino acids: CASSSSWMETQYF. The chain has TRBV5-1 and TRBJ2-5; no definite D call. The germline gives CDR1 SGHRS, CDR2 YFSETQ. CDR3 length: 13 residues. Trimming cost V 5 bases and J 5 bases, with 13 bases left between them.

The rearrangement uses TRBV7-9 and TRBJ1-2; 10 nucleotides align to TRBD1. The CDR3 totals 15 residues. The V gene end was trimmed by 5 bases and the J gene end by 0 bases; junction bases not matched to a gene: 3. The V gene's germline CDR1 is SEHNR and CDR2 FQNEAQ (reference sequence). CDR3 bases: TGTGCCAGCAGCAAGGGACAGGGGTCTAACTATGGCTACACCTTC. Its protein is CASSKGQGSNYGYTF.

V and J are TRBV4-3 and TRBJ2-7, with 13 positions matching TRBD2. V shed 0 bases and J 7 bases; nucleotides not matched to a gene: 9. Germline assignment: CDR1 LGHNA and CDR2 YSLEER. The CDR3 loop spans 17 amino acids. CDR3 protein: CASSQDPGTSGMGEQYF. CDR3 DNA sequence: TGCGCCAGCAGCCAAGATCCAGGGACTAGCGGGATGGGGGAGCAGTACTTC.

V gene TRBV7-2 combines with J gene TRBJ2-7; TRBD2 is a possible D gene (5 bases). Trimming left V 0 bases short and J 5 bases short, with 11 bases between. This CDR3 is 14 amino acids long. Germline V CDR1 and CDR2: SGHTA, FQGNSA. This chain's CDR3 is CASSLALGSHEQYV. The CDR3 DNA sequence: TGTGCCAGCAGCTTAGCTTTAGGGAGCCACGAGCAGTACGTC.

This clonotype was seen a handful of times. CDR3 DNA: TGCGCCAGCAGCTTGAGCGGAACAACTAATGAAAAACTGTTTTTT. Its translation: CASSLSGTTNEKLFF. The rearrangement joins TRBV5-1 to TRBJ1-4; D is ambiguous. The CDR3 has 15 amino acids. From germline, CDR1 is SGHRS and CDR2 YFSETQ. V lost 1 base, J lost 0 bases, and 7 bases lay in between.

The V gene is TRBV29-1, the J gene TRBJ1-1; 8 bases fit TRBD1. Looked up from germline, CDR1 is SQVTM and CDR2 is ANQGSEA. This CDR3 contains 14 residues. V trimming: 1 base; J trimming: 5 bases; junction bases outside the gene matches: 6. The CDR3 nucleotides read TGCAGCGTTGAAGGCAGGGGGCGGAGGACTGAAGCTTTCTTT. Translating gives CSVEGRGRRTEAFF.

V is TRBV6-1 and J is TRBJ2-7, with D possibly matching TRBD1 (6 bases). V was cut by 2 bases and J by 11 bases, with 10 bases left in between. Germline-derived CDR1 and CDR2 are MNHNS and SASEGT. The CDR3 is 11 amino acids. The CDR3 here is CASSEQGKEYV. CDR3 bases: TGTGCCAGCAGTGAACAGGGGAAGGAGTACGTC.

This clonotype has more than one count but fewer than ten. The rearrangement links TRBV29-1 to TRBJ1-1; D may be TRBD1 (6 bases). Looked up from germline, CDR1 is SQVTM and CDR2 is ANQGSEA. This CDR3 is built from 11 residues. V gave up 2 bases and J gave up 11 bases, with 12 bases separating them. CDR3 in amino acids: CSVEPRGGAFF. The CDR3 DNA is TGCAGCGTTGAACCCAGGGGAGGTGCTTTCTTT. Using reference TRBV29-1 and TRBJ1-1 for the parts outside the CDR3, the full variable domain is SAVISQKPSRDICQRGTSLTIQCQVDSQVTMMFWYRQQPGQSLTLIATANQGSEATYESGFVIDKFPISRPNLTFSTLTVSNMSPEDSSIYLCSVEPRGGAFFGQGTRLTVV.

A few counts support this clonotype. The CDR3 sequence: CSATGTSGMTDTQYF. The CDR3 DNA sequence: TGCAGTGCAACCGGGACTAGCGGGATGACAGATACGCAGTATTTT. This chain links TRBV20-1 with TRBJ2-3; 13 positions agree with TRBD2. This CDR3 contains 15 residues. V lost 6 bases, J lost 3 bases, and 6 bases stayed unmatched. Germline V gives CDR1 DFQATT, CDR2 SNEGSKA (reference sequence).

This clonotype turned up a few times. V usage is TRBV7-8 and J usage is TRBJ2-1; D is perhaps TRBD2 (6 bases). CDR1 and CDR2 (germline): SGHVS, FQNEAQ. CDR3 length: 14 residues. V was shortened by 5 bases and J by 9 bases, with 17 bases between the two germline ends. The CDR3: CASSPRGDLGEQFF. The CDR3 DNA sequence: TGTGCCAGCAGCCCTCGCGGGGATTTGGGTGAGCAGTTCTTC.

This clonotype has at least ten counts. The V call is TRBV18, the J call TRBJ2-3; the D is unclear. CDR1 and CDR2 from the germline V gene are KGHSH and LQKENI. The CDR3 is made up of 15 amino acids. V dropped 2 bases and J dropped 0 bases, with 9 bases sitting between them. The CDR3 loop reads CASSPDGSSTDTQYF. In DNA form, the CDR3 reads TGTGCCAGCTCACCAGACGGATCTAGCACAGATACGCAGTATTTT.

This clonotype was seen repeatedly, ten times or more. V usage is TRBV5-1 and J usage is TRBJ2-2, with a tentative D call TRBD1 (6 bases). The ends were cut back, 4 bases at V and 6 bases at J, with 10 bases in the middle. The CDR3 consists of 13 residues. The germline V gene encodes CDR1 SGHRS and CDR2 YFSETQ. The CDR3 region is CASSVRGAGELFF. The CDR3 nucleotides are TGCGCCAGCAGCGTCAGGGGTGCCGGGGAGCTGTTTTTT.

In its sample, this clonotype was seen many times. The chain has TRBV12-3 or TRBV12-4 and TRBJ2-1; TRBD1 is a possible D gene (6 bases). The ends were cut back, 6 bases at V and 9 bases at J, with 9 bases in the middle. CDR3 length equals 11 residues. The CDR3 sequence: CASRLGGEQFF. CDR3 coding DNA: TGTGCCAGCAGACTAGGGGGTGAGCAGTTCTTC.

This clonotype showed up many times. The chain carries TRBV25-1 and TRBJ2-3, with a possible D match to TRBD2 (6 bases). The CDR3 extends over 16 amino acids. Per germline, CDR1 MGHDK and CDR2 SYGVNS. Trimming took off 7 bases at V and 0 bases at J, with 17 bases between the two ends. In nucleotides, the CDR3 is TGTGCCAGCATCGACTCCGGGACTCCTAGCACAGATACGCAGTATTTT. Amino acids: CASIDSGTPSTDTQYF.

This chain connects TRBV5-1 to TRBJ2-2, with 12 nucleotides matching TRBD2. The CDR3 has 18 residues. Per germline, CDR1 SGHRS and CDR2 YFSETQ. The V gene end was trimmed by 2 bases and the J gene end by 6 bases; junction bases not matched to a gene: 11. CDR3 bases: TGCGCCAGCAGCTTCCGCACTAGCGGGAGGATAAGTTCCGGGGAGCTGTTTTTT. As protein: CASSFRTSGRISSGELFF.

This clonotype was seen repeatedly, ten times or more. The chain carries TRBV5-1 and TRBJ2-1; TRBD2 is a possible D gene (6 bases). Germline CDR1 reads SGHRS; CDR2 reads YFSETQ. Trimming took off 4 bases at V and 8 bases at J, with 10 bases between the two ends. The CDR3 runs 12 residues. The CDR3 DNA reads TGCGCCAGCAGCCTGACTAGTTATGAGCAGTTCTTC. It specifies CASSLTSYEQFF.